Listed here are 4 T cell receptor beta chains from one sample, sequenced in a study of OX40 agonist ivuxolimab in advanced cancers. Clones were sequenced by immunoSEQ multiplex PCR, and TCRdb holds only the in-frame ones, with some missing. The sample lists 70,000 to 85,000 clones, 70% to 90% occurring once. The sequencing used CD4+ or CD8+ T cells sorted from blood, collected in a trial of the OX40 agonist ivuxolimab. These receptors were collected from an adult with an advanced solid tumor such as melanoma, head and neck, liver or kidney cancer.

The chain joins TRBV29-1 to TRBJ2-7; a weak D match, TRBD2 (6 bases). V was trimmed by 6 bases and J by 7 bases, leaving 22 bases between them. Germline assignment: CDR1 SQVTM and CDR2 ANQGSEA. This CDR3 comprises 14 residues. The CDR3 sequence is CSVLKAGPSGEQYF. CDR3 DNA: TGCAGCGTCCTCAAAGCGGGTCCGTCGGGAGAGCAGTACTTC.

The chain combines TRBV15 with TRBJ1-2, with D possibly TRBD1 on 5 matching bases. CDR1 and CDR2 (germline): LNHNV, YYDKDF (reference sequence). The CDR3 extends over 15 amino acids. The V gene lost 3 bases and the J gene lost 8 bases, with 19 bases spanning the gap. The CDR3 region has the DNA TGTGCCACCAGCAGGGTCTTGCAGGGTATGGGGGGCTACACCTTC. This gives the protein CATSRVLQGMGGYTF.

The DNA of the CDR3 is TGTGCCAGCAGTTACAAGGGAACGGGGAACACTGAAGCTTTCTTT. The encoded protein is CASSYKGTGNTEAFF. The gene calls are TRBV6-6 and TRBJ1-1; no definite D call. The CDR3 loop spans 15 amino acids. The germline V gene has CDR1 MNHNY and CDR2 SVGAGI (reference sequence). V gave up 2 bases and J gave up 1 base, with 11 bases separating them.

The J gene is TRBJ1-1, the V gene TRBV2, with TRBD1 matching 8 bases. The junction had 7 bases not matched to a gene; V was cut back by 7 bases and J by 0 bases. This CDR3 is 15 amino acids long. Germline V CDR1 and CDR2: SNHLY, FYNNEI. The CDR3 region has the DNA TGTGCCAGCAATCGACAGGGGACCATGAACACTGAAGCTTTCTTT. Its protein is CASNRQGTMNTEAFF.